Below are 30 T cell receptor beta chains sequenced from a single sample in a study of CD8 T cells in Susac syndrome. RNA totalling roughly 0.45 to 1 ug underwent reverse transcription with random hexamers. TCRdb processed the immunoSEQ multiplex PCR reads anew with MiXCR; each CDR3 protein has one entry. The sample gives some 120,000 distinct CDR3 sequences, 90% to 95% of which show up once; around 0.21% is in the top ten. What was sequenced was CD8+ T cells from PBMCs. The receptors derive from a human donor with Susac syndrome.

V gene TRBV9 combines with J gene TRBJ1-5; D is possibly TRBD1 (5 bases). The CDR3 is 16 amino acids. CDR1 and CDR2 (germline): SGDLS, YYNGEE. The V and J ends lost 0 bases and 3 bases respectively, with 13 bases between them. The CDR3: CASSVEDGGDNQPQHF. In DNA, the CDR3 is TGTGCCAGCAGCGTAGAGGATGGGGGTGACAATCAGCCCCAGCATTTT.

This chain uses TRBV27 with TRBJ2-7; 8 bases line up with TRBD1. V shed 4 bases and J 3 bases; nucleotides not matched to a gene: 14. This CDR3 is 17 amino acids long. Germline lookup yields CDR1 MNHEY and CDR2 SMNVEV (reference sequence). For the CDR3, the DNA is TGTGCCAGCAGTTGGCTCCTCCGGGACAGGCCCTTCTACGAGCAGTACTTC. Translated, it gives CASSWLLRDRPFYEQYF.

The DNA for the CDR3 is TGCAGCGCGGGGGAGGGCATGAACACTGAAGCTTTCTTT. The encoded protein is CSAGEGMNTEAFF. The genes are TRBV29-1 and TRBJ1-1, with D maybe TRBD1 (5 bases). The germline gives CDR1 SQVTM, CDR2 ANQGSEA. Trimming removed 7 bases from V and 0 bases from J, with 12 bases in between. This CDR3 comprises 13 residues.

The chain is built from TRBV6-2 or TRBV6-3 and TRBJ2-1, with 8 bases aligning to TRBD1. CDR1 MNHEY and CDR2 SVGEGT come from the germline V gene. The CDR3 is 15 residues long. J lost 7 bases, V lost 5 bases, and 10 bases had no gene match. The CDR3 reads CASSHGQGLRNEQFF. CDR3 nucleotide sequence: TGTGCCAGCAGTCACGGACAGGGTTTGAGGAATGAGCAGTTCTTC.

This chain connects TRBV5-6 to TRBJ1-2, with 9 bases lining up with TRBD1. Trimming at V came to 7 bases and at J to 7 bases, leaving 2 bases not matched to a gene. There are 11 residues in the CDR3. CDR1 and CDR2 (germline): SGHDT, YYEEEE. In DNA form, the CDR3 reads TGTGCCAGCGGGACAGGGTTTGGCTACACCTTC. This codes for CASGTGFGYTF.

The rearrangement links TRBV20-1 to TRBJ2-1, with TRBD2 matching 16 bases. The CDR3 consists of 16 residues. Germline V gene sequence: CDR1 DFQATT, CDR2 SNEGSKA (reference sequence). V shed 3 bases, J shed 6 bases, and the junction held 5 bases outside the gene matches. The CDR3 DNA reads TGCAGTGCTAGGGGACTAGCGGGGGGGCCTAGCAATGAGCAGTTCTTC. This encodes CSARGLAGGPSNEQFF.

CDR3 in DNA: TGTGCCACCAGCAGAGAGACAGGGGGACTCAATGAGCAGTTCTTC. It is translated as CATSRETGGLNEQFF. This chain connects TRBV15 to TRBJ2-1; 9 nucleotides agree with TRBD1. Germline CDR1 reads LNHNV; CDR2 reads YYDKDF (reference sequence). V gave up 0 bases and J gave up 6 bases; unmatched junction bases: 3. CDR3 size: 15 residues. The entire variable domain, with the rest obtained from reference TRBV15 and TRBJ2-1, is as follows: DAMVIQNPRYQVTQFGKPVTLSCSQTLNHNVMYWYQQKSSQAPKLLFHYYDKDFNNEADTPDNFQSRRPNTSFCFLDIRSPGLGDTAMYLCATSRETGGLNEQFFGPGTRLTVL.

The V gene is TRBV2, the J gene TRBJ2-7; 8 nucleotides align to TRBD1. The CDR3 length is 13 residues. Looked up from germline, CDR1 is SNHLY and CDR2 is FYNNEI. V shed 8 bases, J shed 4 bases, and the junction held 7 bases outside the gene matches. The DNA for the CDR3 is TGTGCCAGCGAACGCGGACAGGGTTACGAGCAGTACTTC. It encodes CASERGQGYEQYF.

The chain combines TRBV5-6 with TRBJ1-1; the D is unclear. The CDR3 contains 14 residues. Germline loops: CDR1 SGHDT, CDR2 YYEEEE. Deletions cut 4 bases from V and 1 base from J, with 11 bases between. CDR3 in DNA: TGTGCCAGCAGCCGCGAGGGTAAGAACACTGAAGCTTTCTTT. Amino acids: CASSREGKNTEAFF.

Only one count was recorded for this clonotype. J is TRBJ2-1 and V is TRBV13; 8 bases map to TRBD1. CDR3 length equals 14 residues. With 5 bases clipped from V and 6 bases from J, the junction kept 6 bases outside the gene matches. CDR1 and CDR2 (germline): PRHDT, FYEKMQ (reference sequence). DNA for the CDR3: TGTGCCAGCAGCACCAGGACAGGGATCAATGAGCAGTTCTTC. This encodes CASSTRTGINEQFF. The whole variable domain, filled in from reference TRBV13 and TRBJ2-1, reads AAGVIQSPRHLIKEKRETATLKCYPIPRHDTVYWYQQGPGQDPQFLISFYEKMQSDKGSIPDRFSAQQFSDYHSELNMSSLELGDSALYFCASSTRTGINEQFFGPGTRLTVL.

V and J are TRBV5-1 and TRBJ2-5; 8 nucleotides line up with TRBD2. Germline-derived CDR1 and CDR2 are SGHRS and YFSETQ. There are 14 residues in the CDR3. V gave up 4 bases and J gave up 4 bases; unmatched junction bases: 6. In DNA form, the CDR3 reads TGCGCCAGCAGCGCGTCCGGGACTAGAGAGACCCAGTACTTC. This codes for CASSASGTRETQYF.

This chain joins TRBV4-2 and TRBJ2-3, with D possibly matching TRBD2 (5 bases). The CDR3 is 17 residues long. Germline V lookup: CDR1 LGHNA, CDR2 YNFKEQ. The V end lost 0 bases, the J end lost 6 bases, and 19 bases lay between the germline ends. The CDR3 loop reads CASSQEGQAPRADTQYF. The CDR3 DNA reads as TGTGCCAGCAGCCAAGAAGGGCAAGCCCCGAGGGCGGATACGCAGTATTTT.

CDR3 sequence (DNA): TGTGCCAGCAGCTCCGGGACAATGACTGAAGCTTTCTTT. It is translated as CASSSGTMTEAFF. V is TRBV5-4 and J is TRBJ1-1, with D maybe TRBD1 (6 bases). V was trimmed by 3 bases and J by 5 bases, leaving 11 bases between them. The CDR3 sequence is 13 residues long. The V gene's germline CDR1 is SGHNT and CDR2 YYREEE (reference sequence).

The chain couples TRBV6-1 to TRBJ1-2; 12 bases agree with TRBD1. Germline loops: CDR1 MNHNS, CDR2 SASEGT. The J segment lost 2 bases and the V segment lost 1 base, leaving 11 bases of the junction unmatched. There are 19 residues in the CDR3. The CDR3: CASSEVAGTGGVSNYGYTF. CDR3 sequence (DNA): TGTGCCAGCAGTGAAGTCGCCGGGACAGGGGGCGTTTCGAACTATGGCTACACCTTC.

This clonotype occurred a few times. The chain joins TRBV4-2 to TRBJ1-4, with 10 positions matching TRBD1. The CDR3 contains 16 residues. The germline CDR1 and CDR2 sequences are LGHNA and YNFKEQ. J gave up 8 bases and V 1 base, and 7 bases lay outside the gene matches. The CDR3 DNA reads as TGTGCCAGCAGCCAAGCCACCGGGACAGGGGAGGAAAAACTGTTTTTT. This translates into CASSQATGTGEEKLFF.

V usage is TRBV7-8 and J usage is TRBJ2-7; 11 positions match TRBD1. V lost 4 bases to trimming and J lost 0 bases; unmatched junction nucleotides: 2. Germline CDR1 is SGHVS and CDR2 is FQNEAQ. This CDR3 has 15 amino acids. The DNA for the CDR3 is TGTGCCAGCAGCTACGGACAGGGGGCCTCCTACGAGCAGTACTTC. Translating it yields CASSYGQGASYEQYF.

This clonotype came up once. The rearrangement joins TRBV29-1 to TRBJ1-2; no clear D. Trimming cost V 0 bases and J 8 bases, with 7 bases left between them. Germline V gene lookup returns CDR1 SQVTM and CDR2 ANQGSEA. CDR3 size: 11 residues. The CDR3 sequence: CSVEDGSGYTF. The DNA of the CDR3 is TGCAGCGTTGAAGACGGTTCGGGCTACACCTTC. Drawing the rest from reference TRBV29-1 and TRBJ1-2, the complete variable domain is SAVISQKPSRDICQRGTSLTIQCQVDSQVTMMFWYRQQPGQSLTLIATANQGSEATYESGFVIDKFPISRPNLTFSTLTVSNMSPEDSSIYLCSVEDGSGYTFGSGTRLTVV.

This chain links TRBV7-2 with TRBJ2-2; no clear D. Looked up from germline, CDR1 is SGHTA and CDR2 is FQGNSA. This CDR3 contains 13 residues. Trimming pared 1 base from V and 5 bases from J, leaving 5 bases between. CDR3 protein: CASSLVSTGELFF. Written as DNA, the CDR3 is TGTGCCAGCAGCTTAGTGTCGACCGGGGAGCTGTTTTTT.

The chain is built from TRBV6-2 or TRBV6-3 and TRBJ2-1, with 9 bases matching TRBD2. Looked up from germline, CDR1 is MNHEY and CDR2 is SVGEGT. V gave up 6 bases and J gave up 8 bases; unmatched junction bases: 8. The CDR3 runs to 14 residues. This CDR3 reads CASSGGRGVDEQFF. The CDR3 DNA is TGTGCCAGCAGCGGCGGGAGGGGGGTGGATGAGCAGTTCTTC.

This sequence joins TRBV5-4 and TRBJ2-2; TRBD2 agrees at 7 bases. This CDR3 region has 16 residues. The V and J ends lost 4 bases and 3 bases, in that order; junction bases with no gene match: 9. Germline V gives CDR1 SGHNT, CDR2 YYREEE (reference sequence). CDR3 in amino acids: CASSLGHSGYTGELFF. The CDR3 nucleotides are TGTGCCAGCAGCCTCGGACATAGCGGGTACACCGGGGAGCTGTTTTTT. Based on the CDR3 plus reference TRBV5-4 and TRBJ2-2, the full variable domain is ETGVTQSPTHLIKTRGQQVTLRCSSQSGHNTVSWYQQALGQGPQFIFQYYREEENGRGNFPPRFSGLQFPNYSSELNVNALELDDSALYLCASSLGHSGYTGELFFGEGSRLTVL.

The rearrangement uses TRBV7-9 and TRBJ2-1; D is unresolved. Trimming shortened V by 10 bases and J by 2 bases, and 9 bases separated the two germline ends. The CDR3 totals 12 residues. The germline V gene has CDR1 SEHNR and CDR2 FQNEAQ (reference sequence). In nucleotides, the CDR3 is TGTGCCACCGGAGAAGCCTACAATGAGCAGTTCTTC. As protein: CATGEAYNEQFF.

The chain couples TRBV25-1 to TRBJ1-2; D is ambiguous. CDR1 and CDR2 from the germline V gene are MGHDK and SYGVNS. The V gene lost 3 bases and the J gene lost 5 bases, with 16 bases spanning the gap. CDR3 length: 15 amino acids. The DNA of the CDR3 is TGTGCCAGCAGTGATTCTGTAGGAACCCTATATGGCTACACCTTC. Encoded protein: CASSDSVGTLYGYTF.

This clonotype was seen a few times. The chain is built from TRBV5-1 and TRBJ1-1; a possible D gene is TRBD1 (5 bases). Trimming shortened V by 0 bases and J by 3 bases, and 9 bases separated the two germline ends. Germline V CDR1 and CDR2: SGHRS, YFSETQ. The CDR3 covers 14 residues. The CDR3 is CASSLGGEYTEAFF. CDR3 in DNA: TGCGCCAGCAGCTTGGGGGGGGAGTACACTGAAGCTTTCTTT.

The rearrangement uses TRBV13 and TRBJ2-5, with D possibly TRBD1 on 6 matching bases. Germline V CDR1 and CDR2: PRHDT, FYEKMQ (reference sequence). Trimming shortened V by 3 bases and J by 1 base, and 12 bases separated the two germline ends. The CDR3 covers 15 residues. CDR3 sequence: CASSLFRGAQETQYF. Written as DNA, the CDR3 is TGTGCCAGCAGCTTGTTCAGGGGCGCCCAAGAGACCCAGTACTTC.

V and J are TRBV7-9 and TRBJ2-5; tentatively, D is TRBD1 (5 bases). This CDR3 comprises 14 residues. Trimming left V 3 bases short and J 1 base short, with 9 bases between. The germline CDR1 and CDR2 sequences are SEHNR and FQNEAQ (reference sequence). CDR3 in amino acids: CASSFRDSQETQYF. The CDR3 DNA follows: TGTGCCAGCAGCTTTCGAGACAGCCAAGAGACCCAGTACTTC.

The chain is built from TRBV6-5 and TRBJ2-4; the D is unclear. Trimming removed 2 bases at V and 8 bases at J, with 10 bases between. CDR1 and CDR2 (germline): MNHEY, SVGAGI. This CDR3 region has 13 residues. CDR3 in amino acids: CASSYPGRDIQYF. CDR3 in DNA: TGTGCCAGCAGTTACCCTGGAAGGGACATTCAGTACTTC.

The rearrangement links TRBV15 to TRBJ2-1, with D tentatively TRBD1 or TRBD2 (6 bases each). CDR1 LNHNV and CDR2 YYDKDF come from the germline V gene (reference sequence). V lost 5 bases and J lost 2, with 13 bases in between. This CDR3 is built from 15 residues. The CDR3 spells CATSDGGGPYNEQFF. Here the CDR3 DNA reads TGTGCCACCAGCGACGGAGGGGGGCCCTACAATGAGCAGTTCTTC.

V is TRBV29-1 and J is TRBJ2-2; D call uncertain. The CDR3 is 12 amino acids. Germline V gene data show CDR1 as SQVTM and CDR2 as ANQGSEA. With 5 bases removed from V and 4 bases from J, the gap between germline ends came to 8 bases. The CDR3 loop reads CSVWSRTGELFF. The CDR3 DNA reads TGCAGCGTTTGGTCTCGCACCGGGGAGCTGTTTTTT.

The V and J genes are TRBV9 and TRBJ2-7; 10 nucleotides agree with TRBD2. CDR3 length: 15 residues. Looked up from germline, CDR1 is SGDLS and CDR2 is YYNGEE. The trim removed 4 bases at V and 2 bases at J, leaving 6 bases unmatched. The CDR3 DNA is TGTGCCAGCAGCCGCGGGACTAGCGAGCCCTACGAGCAGTACTTC. Amino acids: CASSRGTSEPYEQYF.

J is TRBJ2-7 and V is TRBV2, with D hard to call. Looked up from germline, CDR1 is SNHLY and CDR2 is FYNNEI. The CDR3 is 13 amino acids. V was clipped by 6 bases and J by 2 bases, with 11 bases between them. The DNA for the CDR3 is TGTGCCAGCAGGCAGGCCCCTACCTACGAGCAGTACTTC. It yields the protein CASRQAPTYEQYF.